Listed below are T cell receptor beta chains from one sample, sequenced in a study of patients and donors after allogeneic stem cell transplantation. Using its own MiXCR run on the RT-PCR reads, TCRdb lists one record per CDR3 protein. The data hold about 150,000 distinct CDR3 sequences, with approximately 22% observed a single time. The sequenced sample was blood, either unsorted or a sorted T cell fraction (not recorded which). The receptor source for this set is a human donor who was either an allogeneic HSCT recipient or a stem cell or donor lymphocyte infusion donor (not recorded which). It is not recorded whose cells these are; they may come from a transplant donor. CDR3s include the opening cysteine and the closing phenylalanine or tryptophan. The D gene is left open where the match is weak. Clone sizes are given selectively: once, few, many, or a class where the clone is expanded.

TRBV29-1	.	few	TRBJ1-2	TGCAGCGTTGAGGGGCGCTATAACTATGGCTACACCTTC	CSVEGRYNYGYTF
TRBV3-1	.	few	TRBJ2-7	TGTGCCAGCAGCCAAGGGGGAGACGAGCAGTACTTC	CASSQGGDEQYF
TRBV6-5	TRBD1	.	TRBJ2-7	TGTGCCAGCAGTTCCCGGGACAGGGAATACGAGCAGTACTTC	CASSSRDREYEQYF
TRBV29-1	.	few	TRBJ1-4	TGCAGCACGTTGTCCAGGGGAGGTGAAAAACTGTTTTTT	CSTLSRGGEKLFF
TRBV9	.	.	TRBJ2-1	TGTGCCAGCAGCGTAGTGGCTAGCAACTATGAGCAGTTCTTC	CASSVVASNYEQFF
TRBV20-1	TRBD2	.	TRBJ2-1	TGCAGCGGGGACATAGCGGGAGACTCGTACAATGAGCAGTTCTTC	CSGDIAGDSYNEQFF
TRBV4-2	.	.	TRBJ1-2	TGTGCCAGCAGCCAAAATGGAAATGGCTACACCTTC	CASSQNGNGYTF
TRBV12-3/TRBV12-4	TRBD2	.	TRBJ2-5	TGTGCCAGCAGCTCCTCCAGCGGGAGCTTAGGCCCCGGAGAGACCCAGTACTTC	CASSSSSGSLGPGETQYF
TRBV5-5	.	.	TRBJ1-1	TGTGCCAGCAGCTCTTATATAGACAGAAACGAAGCTTTCTTT	CASSSYIDRNEAFF
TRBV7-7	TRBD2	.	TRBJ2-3	TGTGCCAGCAGCACCCTAGCGGGGGTCACAGATACGCAGTATTTT	CASSTLAGVTDTQYF
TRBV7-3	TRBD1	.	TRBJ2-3	TGTGCCAGCAGCTGGGGACAGGGAGACTCAGATACGCAGTATTTT	CASSWGQGDSDTQYF
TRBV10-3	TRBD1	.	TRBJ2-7	TGTGCCATCCGGGACAGGGATCCCTACGAGCAGTACTTC	CAIRDRDPYEQYF
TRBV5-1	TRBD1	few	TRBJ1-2	TGCGCCAGCAGCAGGGACAGCCTTAACTATGGCTACACCTTC	CASSRDSLNYGYTF
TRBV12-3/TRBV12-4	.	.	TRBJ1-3	TGTGCCAGCAGTTTTGGTGGAAACACCATATATTTT	CASSFGGNTIYF
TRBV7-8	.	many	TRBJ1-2	TGTGCCAGCAGCTTAAGGGGATATTTCGGCTACACCTTC	CASSLRGYFGYTF
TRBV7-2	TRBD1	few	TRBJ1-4	TGTGCCAGCAGCCCCGGCACAGGGGGCGGTGAAAAACTGTTTTTT	CASSPGTGGGEKLFF
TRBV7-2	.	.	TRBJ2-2	TGTGCCAGCAGCTATTTGGGGGAGCTGTTTTTT	CASSYLGELFF
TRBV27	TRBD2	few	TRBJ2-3	TGTGCCAGCAGTACCCTAGCGGGAGGTGGCACAGATACGCAGTATTTT	CASSTLAGGGTDTQYF
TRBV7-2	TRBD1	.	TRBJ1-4	TGTGCCAGCAGCCCCGCGGTGGGACAGGGTGATGAAAAACTGTTTTTT	CASSPAVGQGDEKLFF
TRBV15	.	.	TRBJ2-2	TGTGCCACCAGCAGATCCGTTCGGGCAGCCGTCACCGGGGAGCTGTTTTTT	CATSRSVRAAVTGELFF
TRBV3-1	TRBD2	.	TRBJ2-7	TGTGCCAGCAGCCAAGAAGCTAGCGGGGACTACGAGCAGTACTTC	CASSQEASGDYEQYF
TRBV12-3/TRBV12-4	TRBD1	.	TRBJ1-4	TGTGCCAGCAGGCCGGGACAGGGATATGAAAAACTGTTTTTT	CASRPGQGYEKLFF
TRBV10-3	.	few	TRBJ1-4	TGTGCCATCAATCAGGATGGGCGGGGTGAAAAACTGTTTTTT	CAINQDGRGEKLFF
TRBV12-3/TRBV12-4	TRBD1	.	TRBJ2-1	TGTGCCAGCAGTTTTATGGGACAGGGGCATGAGCAGTTCTTC	CASSFMGQGHEQFF
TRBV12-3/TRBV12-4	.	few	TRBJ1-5	TGTGCCAGCAGTCCCCCGTATGTTAGGTTAAAACAGCCCCAGCATTTT	CASSPPYVRLKQPQHF
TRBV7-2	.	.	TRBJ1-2	TGTGCCAGCAGCCCAAATGAGGGCTACACCTTC	CASSPNEGYTF
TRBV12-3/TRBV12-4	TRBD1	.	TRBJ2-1	TGTGCCAGCAGTTTTGTCAGGGGGCTTGGCAATGAGCAGTTCTTC	CASSFVRGLGNEQFF
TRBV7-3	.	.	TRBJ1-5	TGTGCCAGCAGCTTACGGGTTAGTCAGCCCCAGCATTTT	CASSLRVSQPQHF
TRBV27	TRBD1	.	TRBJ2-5	TGTGCCAGCAGTCGGGACAGGGGACAAGAGACCCAGTACTTC	CASSRDRGQETQYF